A single sample gave rise to the 13 T cell receptor beta chains below, sequenced in a study of cytomegalovirus exposure and HLA in healthy donors. A multiplex PCR was run with 60 Vbeta primers and 13 Jbeta primers. Method: immunoSEQ multiplex PCR; TCRdb's copy keeps in-frame clones and lacks some. Found here are about 160,000 clones, roughly 79% of them singletons; the top ten hold 9.7%. The material sequenced was PBMCs. These receptors came from a man younger than 30 in good health and CMV-seropositive.

On this clone itself: As the CDR3 is not closed by the conserved phenylalanine or tryptophan, this likely results from a read error. V usage is TRBV6-5 and J usage is TRBJ1-6; D may be TRBD1 (6 bases). CDR1 and CDR2 from the germline V gene are MNHEY and SVGAGI. CDR3 length: 14 amino acids. Trimming removed 6 bases at V and 7 bases at J, with 13 bases between. The CDR3 nucleotides are TGTGCCAGCAGCCGACAGGAGAGGAATTCACCCCTCCACCTT. This sequence encodes CASSRQERNSPLHL.

V is TRBV4-2 and J is TRBJ2-7, with a tentative D call TRBD1 (6 bases). In germline, CDR1 is LGHNA, CDR2 YNFKEQ. The germline V and J ends were trimmed by 6 bases and 7 bases, with 16 bases remaining between them. There are 13 residues in the CDR3. CDR3 sequence: CASRLGQSGEQYF. In nucleotides, the CDR3 is TGTGCCAGCAGACTTGGACAGTCTGGTGAGCAGTACTTC.

The rearrangement links TRBV4-1 to TRBJ2-2; TRBD1 matches 9 bases. This CDR3 is built from 16 residues. The J segment lost 6 bases and the V segment lost 2 bases, leaving 7 bases of the junction unmatched. In germline, CDR1 is MGHRA, CDR2 YSYEKL. The CDR3 DNA reads as TGCGCCAGCAGCCAATCGGCCGGGACAGGGCCCGGGGAGCTGTTTTTT. It is translated as CASSQSAGTGPGELFF.

The rearrangement links TRBV5-8 to TRBJ1-4; D unclear. CDR1 is SGHTS and CDR2 is YDEGEE in the germline V gene. The CDR3 sequence is 14 residues long. V was clipped by 0 bases and J by 7 bases, with 10 bases between them. CDR3 loop: CASSLGEVGEKLFF. In nucleotides, the CDR3 is TGTGCCAGCAGCTTGGGAGAGGTAGGTGAAAAACTGTTTTTT. Full variable domain (missing parts from reference TRBV5-8 and TRBJ1-4): EAGVTQSPTHLIKTRGQQATLRCSPISGHTSVYWYQQALGLGLQFLLWYDEGEERNRGNFPPRFSGRQFPNYSSELNVNALELEDSALYLCASSLGEVGEKLFFGSGTQLSVL.

This clone has more than one count but fewer than ten. This chain links TRBV5-4 with TRBJ2-2; D gene uncertain. Germline V lookup: CDR1 SGHNT, CDR2 YYREEE (reference sequence). V shed 4 bases and J shed 9 bases, with 13 bases lying between them. CDR3 size: 13 residues. CDR3 in amino acids: CASSRRDRRELFF. The DNA for the CDR3 is TGTGCCAGCAGCCGGAGAGACCGTCGGGAGCTGTTTTTT.

The chain joins TRBV4-1 to TRBJ2-1; 9 nucleotides match TRBD1. The CDR3 covers 17 residues. Germline CDR1 and CDR2: MGHRA and YSYEKL. V shed 0 bases, J shed 1 base, and the junction held 4 bases outside the gene matches. CDR3 sequence: CASSQDLGTGSYNEQFF. The CDR3 DNA follows: TGCGCCAGCAGCCAAGATTTGGGGACAGGGTCCTACAATGAGCAGTTCTTC.

The chain couples TRBV6-5 to TRBJ2-1; 11 bases are shared with TRBD2. V trimming: 7 bases; J trimming: 5 bases; junction bases outside the gene matches: 7. Germline V gene data show CDR1 as MNHEY and CDR2 as SVGAGI. This CDR3 has 15 residues. Here the CDR3 DNA reads TGTGCCAGCACTCTAACTAGCGGGGGAAACAATGAGCAGTTCTTC. Encoded protein: CASTLTSGGNNEQFF.

The V gene is TRBV7-2, the J gene TRBJ2-7; no clear D. Trimming took 5 bases from V and 4 from J, leaving 12 bases between them. Germline V CDR1 and CDR2: SGHTA, FQGNSA. This CDR3 spans 13 amino acids. CDR3 sequence: CASSASGWYEQYF. CDR3 DNA: TGTGCCAGCAGCGCCTCGGGTTGGTACGAGCAGTACTTC.

The chain combines TRBV25-1 with TRBJ2-3, with a possible D match to TRBD2 (6 bases). Trimming pared 6 bases from V and 0 bases from J, leaving 10 bases between. The CDR3 covers 14 residues. Germline V lookup: CDR1 MGHDK, CDR2 SYGVNS. The CDR3 region has the DNA TGTGCCAGCAGCCGGGCGGGGAGCACAGATACGCAGTATTTT. Translated: CASSRAGSTDTQYF.

The V call is TRBV5-6, the J call TRBJ2-7; D is perhaps TRBD2 (6 bases). The V gene's germline CDR1 is SGHDT and CDR2 YYEEEE. There are 12 residues in the CDR3. Trimming left V 4 bases short and J 5 bases short, with 10 bases between. As DNA, the CDR3 is TGTGCCAGCAGCCAGGGAGGTGACGAGCAGTACTTC. Amino acids: CASSQGGDEQYF.

The chain couples TRBV7-6 to TRBJ2-7; 7 bases align to TRBD2. Trimming cost V 10 bases and J 1 base; bases outside gene matches: 4. This CDR3 contains 12 residues. CDR1 is SGHVS, CDR2 FNYEAQ, per germline. CDR3 coding DNA: TGTGCCACCGTTAGCGGGTCCTACGAGCAGTACTTC. Encoded protein: CATVSGSYEQYF.

In this sample, this clone turned up a few times. The chain has TRBV29-1 and TRBJ1-4, with a weak D call TRBD1 (5 bases). This CDR3 comprises 12 residues. V lost 5 bases, J lost 6 bases, and 10 bases lay in between. Looked up from germline, CDR1 is SQVTM and CDR2 is ANQGSEA. CDR3 amino acids: CSVLRVDEKLFF. For the CDR3, the DNA is TGCAGCGTTCTCAGGGTGGATGAAAAACTGTTTTTT.

The V gene is TRBV9, the J gene TRBJ1-2, with D perhaps TRBD1 (5 bases). This CDR3 is built from 14 residues. From germline, CDR1 is SGDLS and CDR2 YYNGEE. Between the trimmed V and J ends, which lost 0 bases and 8 bases, there was a span of 14 bases. The CDR3 loop is CASSVDTGVGGYTF. Written as DNA, the CDR3 is TGTGCCAGCAGCGTAGATACGGGGGTAGGAGGCTACACCTTC. Complete variable domain (other parts from reference TRBV9 and TRBJ1-2): DSGVTQTPKHLITATGQRVTLRCSPRSGDLSVYWYQQSLDQGLQFLIQYYNGEERAKGNILERFSAQQFPDLHSELNLSSLELGDSALYFCASSVDTGVGGYTFGSGTRLTVV.